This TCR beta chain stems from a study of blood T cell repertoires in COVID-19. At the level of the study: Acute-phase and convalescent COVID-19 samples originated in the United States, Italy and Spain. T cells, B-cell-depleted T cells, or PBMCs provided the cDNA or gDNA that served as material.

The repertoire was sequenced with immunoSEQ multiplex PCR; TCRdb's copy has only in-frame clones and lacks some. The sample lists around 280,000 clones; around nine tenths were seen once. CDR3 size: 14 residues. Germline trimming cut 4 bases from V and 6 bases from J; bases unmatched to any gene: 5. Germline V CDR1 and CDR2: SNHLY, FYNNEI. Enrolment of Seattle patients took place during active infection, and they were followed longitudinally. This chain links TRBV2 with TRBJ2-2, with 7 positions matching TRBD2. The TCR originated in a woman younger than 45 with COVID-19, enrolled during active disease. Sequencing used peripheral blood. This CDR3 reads CASSADAGAGELFF. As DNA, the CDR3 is TGTGCCAGCAGTGCCGATGCGGGAGCCGGGGAGCTGTTTTTT. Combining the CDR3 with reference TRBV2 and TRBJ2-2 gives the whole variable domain EPEVTQTPSHQVTQMGQEVILRCVPISNHLYFYWYRQILGQKVEFLVSFYNNEISEKSEIFDDQFSVERPDGSNFTLKIRSTKLEDSAMYFCASSADAGAGELFFGEGSRLTVL.